This T cell receptor beta chain derives from a study of shared clonotypes between healthy human individuals. With regard to this clone: This specimen includes other DNA sequences encoding the same CDR3.

Per germline, CDR1 SGHNT and CDR2 YYREEE (reference sequence). V was cut by 4 bases and J by 1 base, with 12 bases left in between. This CDR3 spans 15 amino acids. The assay was immunoSEQ multiplex PCR, and TCRdb's table has in-frame clones only and misses some. The sample lists about 1,500,000 clones; 96% were seen once. The chain employs TRBV5-4 and TRBJ2-1; weak D call: TRBD2 (7 bases). Sequencing used naive CD4+ T cells sorted from blood. Subset indicated: CD45RA+ positively selected. The TCR comes from a man aged 25 to 40 in good health. CDR3 bases: TGTGCCAGCAGCCTAGGGGGGGGTTCCTACAATGAGCAGTTCTTC. Amino acids: CASSLGGGSYNEQFF.